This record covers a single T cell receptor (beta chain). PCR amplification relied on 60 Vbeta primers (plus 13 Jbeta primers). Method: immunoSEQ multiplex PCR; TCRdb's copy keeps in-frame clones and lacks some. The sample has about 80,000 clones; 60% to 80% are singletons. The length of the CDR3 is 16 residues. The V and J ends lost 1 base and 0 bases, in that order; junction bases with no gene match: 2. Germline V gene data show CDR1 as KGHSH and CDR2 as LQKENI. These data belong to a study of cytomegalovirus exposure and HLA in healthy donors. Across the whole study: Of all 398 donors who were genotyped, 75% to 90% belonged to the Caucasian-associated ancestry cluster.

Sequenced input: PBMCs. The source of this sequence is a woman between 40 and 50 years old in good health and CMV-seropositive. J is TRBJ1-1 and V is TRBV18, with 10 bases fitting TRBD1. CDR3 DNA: TGTGCCAGCTCACCACAGGGACAGGGGATGAACACTGAAGCTTTCTTT. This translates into CASSPQGQGMNTEAFF.